One sample yielded the 12 T cell receptor beta chains listed below, sequenced in a study of CXCR3-negative and CXCR3-positive naive CD8 T cells (dated by TCRdb to between 2019 and 2020). Summary of the overall study and its limitations: Compared with CXCR3-negative naive cells, CXCR3-positive naive cells had TRB CDR3s with higher hydrophobicity (lower Kidera factor 4), lower energy, and higher strength and volume indices.

The antigens of these receptors remain unknown. The instrument given in TCRdb is NextSeq 550. The Human TCR Profiling Kit (MiLaboratory) was used to prepare UMI-labeled 5' RACE TRB cDNA libraries. TCRdb reprocessed the reads, and each CDR3 protein sequence is entered once, without DNA. The sample's own table lists about 84,000 distinct CDR3 sequences. Roughly 0.62% of the sample is in the top ten clones. Sequenced: naive CXCR3+ CD8+ T cells from blood. The cell subset or site label on this specimen signifies: CD45RO-CCR7+CD27+CD95- naive CD8+ T cells expressing CXCR3 (TNR3+). The receptors derive from a human donor in good health. Some clones in this sample may be carry-over from other donors' samples.

This sequence joins TRBV7-6 and TRBJ2-2; TCRdb's D gene call, TRBD1, goes unchecked for lack of DNA. The germline CDR1 and CDR2 sequences are SGHVS and FNYEAQ. The CDR3 loop spans 15 amino acids. CDR3 sequence: CASSQDRAATGELFF. Combining the CDR3 with reference TRBV7-6 and TRBJ2-2 gives the whole variable domain GAGVSQSPRYKVTKRGQDVALRCDPISGHVSLYWYRQALGQGPEFLTYFNYEAQQDKSGLPNDRFSAERPEGSISTLTIQRTEQRDSAMYRCASSQDRAATGELFFGEGSRLTVL.

The rearrangement joins TRBV20-1 to TRBJ2-1; TCRdb gives TRBD2 as the D gene, but with no DNA this cannot be confirmed. This CDR3 has 15 residues. The germline V gene has CDR1 DFQATT and CDR2 SNEGSKA (reference sequence). CDR3 amino acids: CSAVGKLALFNEQFF.

CDR3 sequence reads: CASSTGLGGFEQYF. V is TRBV12-3 or TRBV12-4 and J is TRBJ2-7; the TCRdb call, TRBD2, lacks DNA for checking. This CDR3 contains 14 residues.

The V gene is TRBV7-6, the J gene TRBJ2-1; there is no DNA to check the TCRdb D call of TRBD1. The CDR3 totals 15 residues. From germline, CDR1 is SGHVS and CDR2 FNYEAQ. This chain's CDR3 is CASSFRGGPYNEQFF. Variable domain in full (rest from reference TRBV7-6 and TRBJ2-1): GAGVSQSPRYKVTKRGQDVALRCDPISGHVSLYWYRQALGQGPEFLTYFNYEAQQDKSGLPNDRFSAERPEGSISTLTIQRTEQRDSAMYRCASSFRGGPYNEQFFGPGTRLTVL.

This chain connects TRBV29-1 to TRBJ2-1; TCRdb proposes TRBD1, but this gene call is untestable without DNA. From germline, CDR1 is SQVTM and CDR2 ANQGSEA. This CDR3 is 15 amino acids long. The CDR3 sequence is CSVAQGTLPYNEQFF.

The chain recombines TRBV7-9 with TRBJ2-7; with no DNA, the TCRdb D assignment of TRBD1 cannot be verified. Germline-derived CDR1 and CDR2 are SEHNR and FQNEAQ (reference sequence). CDR3 length: 12 residues. CDR3 region: CASRGGDYEQYF.

The gene calls are TRBV5-1 and TRBJ2-7. The length of the CDR3 is 13 residues. Per the germline V gene, CDR1 is SGHRS and CDR2 is YFSETQ. CDR3: CASSLEAGYEQYF.

The V and J genes are TRBV7-9 and TRBJ1-4; lacking DNA, the TRBD1 call made by TCRdb goes unchecked. This CDR3 spans 17 amino acids. Per the germline V gene, CDR1 is SEHNR and CDR2 is FQNEAQ (reference sequence). The CDR3 is CASSLARSGQGGEKLFF.

The chain joins TRBV21-1 to TRBJ2-3. TRBV21-1 corresponds to a pseudogene. This CDR3 contains 14 residues. The CDR3 protein is CASSKVGSSDTQYF.

This sequence joins TRBV7-9 and TRBJ2-7; as DNA is missing, the TRBD2 call by TCRdb cannot be tested. The CDR3 runs to 15 residues. Germline loops: CDR1 SEHNR, CDR2 FQNEAQ (reference sequence). This chain's CDR3 is CASSSPSGKRYEQYF.

The chain employs TRBV29-1 and TRBJ2-1; TCRdb gives TRBD1 as the D gene, but with no DNA this cannot be confirmed. This CDR3 comprises 15 residues. Germline assignment: CDR1 SQVTM and CDR2 ANQGSEA. The chain's CDR3 is CSVEGGFRSYNEQFF.

The rearrangement links TRBV7-9 to TRBJ2-6; the D call of TRBD1 rests on TCRdb alone, since no DNA is present to check it. The CDR3 runs to 17 residues. Germline V gene sequence: CDR1 SEHNR, CDR2 FQNEAQ (reference sequence). The CDR3 region is CASSPPTGFSGANVLTF.